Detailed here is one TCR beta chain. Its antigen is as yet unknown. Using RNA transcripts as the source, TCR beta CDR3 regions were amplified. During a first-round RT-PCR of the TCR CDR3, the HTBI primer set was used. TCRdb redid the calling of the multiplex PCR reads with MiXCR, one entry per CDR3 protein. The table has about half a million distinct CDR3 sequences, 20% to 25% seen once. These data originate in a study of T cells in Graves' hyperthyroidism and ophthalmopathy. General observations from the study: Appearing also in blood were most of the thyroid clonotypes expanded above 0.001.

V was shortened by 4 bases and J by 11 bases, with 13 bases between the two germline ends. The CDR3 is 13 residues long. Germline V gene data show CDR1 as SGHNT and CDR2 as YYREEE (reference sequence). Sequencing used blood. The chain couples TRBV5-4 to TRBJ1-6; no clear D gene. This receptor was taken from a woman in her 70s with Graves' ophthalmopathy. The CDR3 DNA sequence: TGTGCCAGCAGCACTAAGGTTGGGGCACCCCTCCACTTT. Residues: CASSTKVGAPLHF.